These T cell receptor beta chains were read from a single sample in a study of technical replicates of blood from a handful of donors. Produced via immunoSEQ multiplex PCR; TCRdb's table is partial and in-frame only. The sample has 74,000 or so clones; under 95% are singletons. The sample was T cells isolated from PBMCs. The receptor source for this set is a human donor in good health. CDR3s include the opening cysteine and the closing phenylalanine or tryptophan. The order of the fields is clone size, V gene, D gene, J gene, CDR3 protein, CDR3 DNA. The D gene is left open where the match is weak. Expanded clones get a size class; other rows say once, few or many, or leave the size out.

clone_size: -
v_call: TRBV27
d_call: TRBD2
j_call: TRBJ2-1
cdr3_aa: CASSLAGGQGEQFF
cdr3_nt: TGTGCCAGCAGTTTAGCGGGGGGGCAGGGGGAGCAGTTCTTC

clone_size: few
v_call: TRBV5-1
d_call: -
j_call: TRBJ1-1
cdr3_aa: CASGSTGYTEAFF
cdr3_nt: TGCGCCAGCGGATCCACAGGGTACACTGAAGCTTTCTTT

clone_size: once
v_call: TRBV5-6
d_call: -
j_call: TRBJ2-7
cdr3_aa: CASSLVGRGYEQYF
cdr3_nt: TGTGCCAGCAGCTTGGTGGGCAGGGGTTACGAGCAGTACTTC

clone_size: -
v_call: TRBV19
d_call: -
j_call: TRBJ2-7
cdr3_aa: CASSMVGPGYEQYF
cdr3_nt: TGTGCCAGTAGTATGGTGGGGCCCGGCTACGAGCAGTACTTC

clone_size: -
v_call: TRBV30
d_call: -
j_call: TRBJ2-7
cdr3_aa: CAWSVQGGGGYEQYF
cdr3_nt: TGTGCCTGGAGTGTACAGGGCGGCGGGGGATACGAGCAGTACTTC

clone_size: -
v_call: TRBV28
d_call: -
j_call: TRBJ1-1
cdr3_aa: CASSGPGSAEAFF
cdr3_nt: TGTGCCAGCAGCGGACCAGGGTCTGCTGAAGCTTTCTTT

clone_size: -
v_call: TRBV2
d_call: TRBD1
j_call: TRBJ1-2
cdr3_aa: CASSLGQDGYTF
cdr3_nt: TGTGCCAGCAGTTTGGGACAGGATGGCTACACCTTC

clone_size: -
v_call: TRBV5-8
d_call: -
j_call: TRBJ1-5
cdr3_aa: CASSRTVYSNQPQHF
cdr3_nt: TGTGCCAGCAGCCGGACAGTCTATAGCAATCAGCCCCAGCATTTT

clone_size: -
v_call: TRBV2
d_call: TRBD1
j_call: TRBJ1-2
cdr3_aa: CASSEFWGQGARGYTF
cdr3_nt: TGTGCCAGCAGTGAATTTTGGGGACAGGGGGCGCGTGGCTACACCTTC

clone_size: few
v_call: TRBV6-5
d_call: TRBD1
j_call: TRBJ1-1
cdr3_aa: CASSMRTGASEAFF
cdr3_nt: TGTGCCAGCAGTATGCGGACAGGGGCCTCTGAAGCTTTCTTT

clone_size: -
v_call: TRBV5-1
d_call: -
j_call: TRBJ2-7
cdr3_aa: CASSGIATSYEQYF
cdr3_nt: TGCGCCAGCAGCGGAATAGCGACCTCCTACGAGCAGTACTTC

clone_size: -
v_call: TRBV7-9
d_call: -
j_call: TRBJ2-1
cdr3_aa: CASSQIRNEQFF
cdr3_nt: TGTGCCAGCAGCCAAATTCGGAATGAGCAGTTCTTC

clone_size: -
v_call: TRBV21-1
d_call: -
j_call: TRBJ2-7
cdr3_aa: CASSNLLTGGDYEQYF
cdr3_nt: TGTGCCAGCAGCAATTTATTGACAGGGGGGGACTACGAGCAGTACTTC

clone_size: -
v_call: TRBV11-2
d_call: -
j_call: TRBJ2-7
cdr3_aa: CASSTDMISYEQYF
cdr3_nt: TGTGCCAGCAGCACGGACATGATCTCCTACGAGCAGTACTTC

clone_size: -
v_call: TRBV5-1
d_call: -
j_call: TRBJ1-1
cdr3_aa: CASSLGVTEAFF
cdr3_nt: TGCGCCAGCAGCTTGGGAGTCACTGAAGCTTTCTTT

clone_size: -
v_call: TRBV28
d_call: TRBD2
j_call: TRBJ2-7
cdr3_aa: CASRVAGGWEQYF
cdr3_nt: TGTGCCAGCAGAGTAGCGGGAGGATGGGAGCAGTACTTC

clone_size: -
v_call: TRBV7-9
d_call: -
j_call: TRBJ2-1
cdr3_aa: CASSLGNPSNEQFF
cdr3_nt: TGTGCCAGCAGCTTAGGTAATCCCAGCAATGAGCAGTTCTTC

clone_size: -
v_call: TRBV6-1
d_call: TRBD1
j_call: TRBJ1-6
cdr3_aa: CASSEGQGRPYNSPLHF
cdr3_nt: TGTGCCAGCAGCGAAGGACAGGGTAGGCCCTATAATTCACCCCTCCACTTT

clone_size: once
v_call: TRBV6-4
d_call: -
j_call: TRBJ2-1
cdr3_aa: CASSDSATSYNEQFF
cdr3_nt: TGTGCCAGCAGTGACTCAGCGACCTCCTACAATGAGCAGTTCTTC

clone_size: once
v_call: TRBV18
d_call: -
j_call: TRBJ1-4
cdr3_aa: CASSPSPRVDEKLFF
cdr3_nt: TGTGCCAGCTCACCATCTCCCAGGGTGGATGAAAAACTGTTTTTT

clone_size: -
v_call: TRBV4-1
d_call: -
j_call: TRBJ1-5
cdr3_aa: CASSQRHSQGQPQHF
cdr3_nt: TGCGCCAGCAGCCAGCGACATTCCCAAGGTCAGCCCCAGCATTTT

clone_size: -
v_call: TRBV11-3
d_call: -
j_call: TRBJ2-3
cdr3_aa: CASSLAGDTDTQYF
cdr3_nt: TGTGCCAGCAGCTTAGCGGGAGACACAGATACGCAGTATTTT

clone_size: -
v_call: TRBV27
d_call: TRBD2
j_call: TRBJ2-1
cdr3_aa: CASSFSGAYNEQFF
cdr3_nt: TGTGCCAGCAGTTTCAGCGGGGCTTACAATGAGCAGTTCTTC

clone_size: -
v_call: TRBV19
d_call: TRBD1
j_call: TRBJ1-1
cdr3_aa: CASSPTRQGRTEAFF
cdr3_nt: TGTGCCAGTAGCCCGACCCGACAGGGGAGAACTGAAGCTTTCTTT

clone_size: -
v_call: TRBV4-1
d_call: TRBD2
j_call: TRBJ2-1
cdr3_aa: CASSQEAGSTYNEQFF
cdr3_nt: TGCGCCAGCAGCCAAGAAGCGGGGTCAACCTACAATGAGCAGTTCTTC